This TCR beta chain was captured in a study of blood T cell repertoires in COVID-19. Study background: The United States, Italy and Spain were the sources of the acute and convalescent COVID-19 samples. Nucleic acid was either cDNA or gDNA, and it came from T cells, B-cell-depleted T cells, or PBMCs.

The length of the CDR3 is 13 residues. Trimming took 4 bases from V and 5 from J, leaving 8 bases between them. The germline V gene encodes CDR1 LNHDA and CDR2 SQIVND (reference sequence). Authors' analysis steps: By means of reference gene primer amplification, nucleated cell counts were estimated. The data were produced by immunoSEQ multiplex PCR, yet TCRdb's version contains in-frame clones alone and is incomplete. That table gives V, J and clone size, and the DNA gave D and trimming. The sample holds 100,000 or so clones; around 82% are singletons and the top ten take less than 9%. V is TRBV19 and J is TRBJ1-4, with D possibly TRBD1 on 6 matching bases. The receptor comes from a man aged 50 to 59 with active or convalescent COVID-19. The sample consisted of peripheral blood. As DNA, the CDR3 is TGTGCCAGTAGTACCGGACAGAATGAAAAACTGTTTTTT. This sequence encodes CASSTGQNEKLFF.